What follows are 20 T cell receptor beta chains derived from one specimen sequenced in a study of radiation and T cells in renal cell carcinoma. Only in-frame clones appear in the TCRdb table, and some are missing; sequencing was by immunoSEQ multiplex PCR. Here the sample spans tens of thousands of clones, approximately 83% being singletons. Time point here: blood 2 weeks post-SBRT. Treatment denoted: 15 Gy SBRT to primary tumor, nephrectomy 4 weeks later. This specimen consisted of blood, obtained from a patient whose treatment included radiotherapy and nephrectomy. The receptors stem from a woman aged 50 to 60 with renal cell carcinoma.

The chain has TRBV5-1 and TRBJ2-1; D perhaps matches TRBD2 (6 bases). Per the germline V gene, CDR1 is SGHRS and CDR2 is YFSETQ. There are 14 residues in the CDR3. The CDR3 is CASSRDSGDNEQFF. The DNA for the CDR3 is TGCGCTTCTTCAAGGGATAGCGGCGACAATGAGCAGTTCTTC.

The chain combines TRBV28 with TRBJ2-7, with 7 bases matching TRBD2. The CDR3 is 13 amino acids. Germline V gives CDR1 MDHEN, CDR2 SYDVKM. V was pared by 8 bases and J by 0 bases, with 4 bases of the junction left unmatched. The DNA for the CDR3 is TGTGCCAGCTTCCCGGGGGGCTCCTACGAGCAGTACTTC. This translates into CASFPGGSYEQYF.

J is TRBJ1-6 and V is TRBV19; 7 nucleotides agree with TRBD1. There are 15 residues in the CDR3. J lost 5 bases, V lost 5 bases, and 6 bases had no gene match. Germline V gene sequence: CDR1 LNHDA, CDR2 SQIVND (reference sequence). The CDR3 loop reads CASSVRGWDNSPLHF. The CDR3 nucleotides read TGTGCCAGTAGTGTCAGGGGGTGGGATAATTCACCCCTCCACTTT.

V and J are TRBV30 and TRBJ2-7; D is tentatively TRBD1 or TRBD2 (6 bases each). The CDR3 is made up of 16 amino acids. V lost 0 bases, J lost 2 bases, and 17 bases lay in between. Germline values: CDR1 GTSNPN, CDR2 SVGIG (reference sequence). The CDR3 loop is CAWSVPRGASTYEQYF. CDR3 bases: TGTGCCTGGAGTGTGCCTAGGGGGGCCTCGACCTACGAGCAGTACTTC.

The CDR3 region is CASTETPVQPQHF. The CDR3 coding sequence is TGTGCCAGCACTGAGACTCCCGTACAGCCCCAGCATTTT. The chain recombines TRBV28 with TRBJ1-5; D is uncertain. This CDR3 is built from 13 residues. V dropped 7 bases and J dropped 7 bases, with 14 bases sitting between them. Germline CDR1 is MDHEN and CDR2 is SYDVKM.

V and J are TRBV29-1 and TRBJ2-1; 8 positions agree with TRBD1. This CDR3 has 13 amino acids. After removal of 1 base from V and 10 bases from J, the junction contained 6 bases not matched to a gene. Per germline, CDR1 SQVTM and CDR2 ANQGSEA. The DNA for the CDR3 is TGCAGCGTTGAAGTTGACAGGGGATTAGAGCAGTTCTTC. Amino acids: CSVEVDRGLEQFF.

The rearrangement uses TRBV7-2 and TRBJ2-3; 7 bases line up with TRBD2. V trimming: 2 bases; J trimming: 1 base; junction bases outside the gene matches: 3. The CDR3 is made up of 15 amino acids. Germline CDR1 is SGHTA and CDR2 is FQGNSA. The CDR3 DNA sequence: TGTGCCAGCAGCTTACGCGGGAGAGGCACAGATACGCAGTATTTT. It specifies CASSLRGRGTDTQYF. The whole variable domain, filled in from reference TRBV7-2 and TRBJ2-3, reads GAGVSQSPSNKVTEKGKDVELRCDPISGHTALYWYRQSLGQGLEFLIYFQGNSAPDKSGLPSDRFSAERTGGSVSTLTIQRTQQEDSAVYLCASSLRGRGTDTQYFGPGTRLTVL.

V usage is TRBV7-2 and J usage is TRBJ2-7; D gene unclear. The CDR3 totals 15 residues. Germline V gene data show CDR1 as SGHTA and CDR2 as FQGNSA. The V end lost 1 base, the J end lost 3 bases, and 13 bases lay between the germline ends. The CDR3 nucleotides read TGTGCCAGCAGCTTAGGCGGATTAGGGTTCTACGAGCAGTACTTC. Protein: CASSLGGLGFYEQYF.

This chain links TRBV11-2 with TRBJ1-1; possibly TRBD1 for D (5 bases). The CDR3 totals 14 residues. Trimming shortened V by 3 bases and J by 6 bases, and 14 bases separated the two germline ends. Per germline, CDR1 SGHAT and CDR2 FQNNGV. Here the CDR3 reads CASSFQRGAPEAFF. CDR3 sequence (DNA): TGTGCCAGCAGCTTTCAGCGGGGCGCTCCTGAAGCTTTCTTT.

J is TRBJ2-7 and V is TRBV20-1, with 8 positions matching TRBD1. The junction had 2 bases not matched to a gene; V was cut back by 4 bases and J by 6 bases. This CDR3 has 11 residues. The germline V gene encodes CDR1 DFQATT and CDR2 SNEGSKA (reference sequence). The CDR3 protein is CSAKTGGEQYF. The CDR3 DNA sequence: TGCAGTGCTAAAACAGGGGGCGAGCAGTACTTC.

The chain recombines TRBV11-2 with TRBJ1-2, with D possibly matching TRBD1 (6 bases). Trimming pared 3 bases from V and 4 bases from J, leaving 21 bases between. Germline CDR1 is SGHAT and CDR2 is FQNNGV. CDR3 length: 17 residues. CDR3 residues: CASSLNRDTGIGYGYTF. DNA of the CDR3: TGTGCCAGCAGCTTGAACCGGGACACCGGAATTGGCTATGGCTACACCTTC. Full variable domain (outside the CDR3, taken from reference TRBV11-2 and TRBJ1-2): EAGVAQSPRYKIIEKRQSVAFWCNPISGHATLYWYQQILGQGPKLLIQFQNNGVVDDSQLPKDRFSAERLKGVDSTLKIQPAKLEDSAVYLCASSLNRDTGIGYGYTFGSGTRLTVV.

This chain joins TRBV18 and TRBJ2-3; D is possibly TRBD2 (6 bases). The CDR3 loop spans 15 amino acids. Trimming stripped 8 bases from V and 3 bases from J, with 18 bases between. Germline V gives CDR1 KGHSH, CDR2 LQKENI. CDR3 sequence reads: CASRGPRGTTDTQYF. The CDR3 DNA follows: TGTGCCAGCAGGGGACCTCGCGGGACGACAGATACGCAGTATTTT.

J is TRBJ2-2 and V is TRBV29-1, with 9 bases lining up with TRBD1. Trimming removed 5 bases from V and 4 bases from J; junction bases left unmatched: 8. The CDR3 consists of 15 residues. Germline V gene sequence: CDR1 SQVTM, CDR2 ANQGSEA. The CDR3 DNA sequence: TGCAGCGTTACAACCGGGACAGGGAGCACCGGGGAGCTGTTTTTT. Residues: CSVTTGTGSTGELFF.

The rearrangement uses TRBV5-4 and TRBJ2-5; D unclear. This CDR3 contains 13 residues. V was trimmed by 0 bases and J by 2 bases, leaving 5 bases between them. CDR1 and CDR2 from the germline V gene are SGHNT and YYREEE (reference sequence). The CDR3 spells CASSLDRQETQYF. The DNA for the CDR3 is TGTGCCAGCAGCTTGGACAGACAAGAGACCCAGTACTTC.

The CDR3 bases are TGTGCCGCAAGAGGGGGACAGGGGGGCTATGGCTACACCTTC. Residues: CAARGGQGGYGYTF. V is TRBV7-2 and J is TRBJ1-2; 11 bases align to TRBD1. CDR3 length equals 14 residues. Trimming cost V 11 bases and J 4 bases; bases outside gene matches: 9. Per the germline V gene, CDR1 is SGHTA and CDR2 is FQGNSA.

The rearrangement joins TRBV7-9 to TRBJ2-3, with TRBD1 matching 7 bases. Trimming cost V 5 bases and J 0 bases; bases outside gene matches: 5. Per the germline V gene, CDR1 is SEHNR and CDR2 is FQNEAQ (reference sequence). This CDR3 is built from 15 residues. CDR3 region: CASSPQDRSTDTQYF. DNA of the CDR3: TGTGCCAGCAGCCCCCAGGACAGGAGCACAGATACGCAGTATTTT.

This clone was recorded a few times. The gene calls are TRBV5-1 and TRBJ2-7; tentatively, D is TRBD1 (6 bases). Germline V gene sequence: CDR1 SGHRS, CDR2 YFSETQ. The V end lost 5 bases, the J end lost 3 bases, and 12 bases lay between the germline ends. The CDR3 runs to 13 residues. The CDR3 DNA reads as TGCGCCAGCAGTTTAGGACAGTTCTACGAGCAGTACTTC. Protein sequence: CASSLGQFYEQYF.

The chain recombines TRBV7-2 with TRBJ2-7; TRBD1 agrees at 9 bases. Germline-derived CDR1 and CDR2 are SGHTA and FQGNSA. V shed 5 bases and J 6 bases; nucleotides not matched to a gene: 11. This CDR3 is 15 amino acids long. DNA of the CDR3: TGTGCCAGCAGCCCCACCCGGGACAGGGTTGGCGAGCAGTACTTC. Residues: CASSPTRDRVGEQYF.

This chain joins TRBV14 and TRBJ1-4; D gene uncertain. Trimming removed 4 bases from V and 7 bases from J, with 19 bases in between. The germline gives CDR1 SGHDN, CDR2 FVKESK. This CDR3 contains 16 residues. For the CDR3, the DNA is TGTGCCAGCAGCCCATTCGGAGGTCCCCGGAGTGAAAAACTGTTTTTT. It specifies CASSPFGGPRSEKLFF.

CDR3 protein: CASNWGGPSTDTQYF. CDR3 coding DNA: TGTGCCAGCAACTGGGGCGGTCCTAGCACAGATACGCAGTATTTT. The chain links TRBV7-3 to TRBJ2-3, with a possible D match to TRBD1 (5 bases). Looked up from germline, CDR1 is SGHTA and CDR2 is FQGTGA. V gave up 7 bases and J gave up 0 bases, with 14 bases separating them. The CDR3 runs 15 residues.